The rows below give T cell receptor beta chains drawn from one sample of a study of T cells after yellow fever vaccination. TCRdb fed the 5' RACE reads into MiXCR, producing one record per CDR3 protein. The sample yields 250,000 or so distinct CDR3 sequences, 6.9% seen once. The sequences come from CD4+ T cells sorted from PBMCs, collected 15 days after the yellow fever booster vaccination. These receptor sequences come from a man between 25 and 39 years old who received the YFV17D yellow fever vaccine. The CDR3 runs from the conserved cysteine through the conserved F or W. A D gene is named only where the DNA matches it firmly. Only some rows state a clone size, as once, few, many or a class for expanded clones.

V gene: TRBV5-4
J gene: TRBJ2-6
D gene: NA
clone size: few
CDR3 protein: CASSLGGGINSGANVLTF
CDR3 DNA: TGTGCCAGCAGCTTGGGCGGTGGCATAAACTCTGGGGCCAACGTCCTGACTTTC

V gene: TRBV4-2
J gene: TRBJ2-2
D gene: NA
clone size: many
CDR3 protein: CASSQILSGELFF
CDR3 DNA: TGTGCCAGCAGCCAGATACTCTCCGGGGAGCTGTTTTTT

V gene: TRBV7-8
J gene: TRBJ1-2
D gene: NA
clone size: many
CDR3 protein: CASSSWTGYTF
CDR3 DNA: TGTGCCAGCAGCTCCTGGACGGGCTACACCTTC

V gene: TRBV5-1
J gene: TRBJ1-1
D gene: NA
clone size: few
CDR3 protein: CASSWGASDTEAFF
CDR3 DNA: TGCGCCAGCAGCTGGGGGGCATCCGACACTGAAGCTTTCTTT

V gene: TRBV6-5
J gene: TRBJ1-2
D gene: NA
clone size: NA
CDR3 protein: CASSYLTGQFNYGYTF
CDR3 DNA: TGTGCCAGCAGTTACCTTACCGGACAGTTTAACTATGGCTACACCTTC

V gene: TRBV20-1
J gene: TRBJ1-1
D gene: TRBD1
clone size: many
CDR3 protein: CSVPGQLNTEAFF
CDR3 DNA: TGCAGTGTCCCGGGACAGTTGAACACTGAAGCTTTCTTT

V gene: TRBV5-4
J gene: TRBJ2-7
D gene: NA
clone size: few
CDR3 protein: CASSLDRTTYEQYF
CDR3 DNA: TGTGCCAGCAGCTTGGACCGGACTACCTACGAGCAGTACTTC

V gene: TRBV9
J gene: TRBJ2-3
D gene: NA
clone size: many
CDR3 protein: CASSVRPQAGTDTQYF
CDR3 DNA: TGTGCCAGCAGCGTAAGGCCCCAAGCGGGCACAGATACGCAGTATTTT

V gene: TRBV30
J gene: TRBJ2-7
D gene: TRBD1
clone size: many
CDR3 protein: CAWSAPGQGASYEQYF
CDR3 DNA: TGTGCCTGGAGTGCCCCGGGACAGGGGGCCTCTTACGAGCAGTACTTC

V gene: TRBV20-1
J gene: TRBJ2-1
D gene: NA
clone size: NA
CDR3 protein: CSARDIGPYSYNEQFF
CDR3 DNA: TGCAGTGCTAGAGATATCGGTCCCTACTCCTACAATGAGCAGTTCTTC

V gene: TRBV6-5
J gene: TRBJ2-3
D gene: TRBD2
clone size: many
CDR3 protein: CASSYSKTSGFSGDTQYF
CDR3 DNA: TGTGCCAGCAGTTACTCTAAAACTAGCGGGTTTTCGGGCGATACGCAGTATTTT

V gene: TRBV29-1
J gene: TRBJ2-3
D gene: NA
clone size: NA
CDR3 protein: CSVGGVLTDTQYF
CDR3 DNA: TGCAGCGTTGGGGGGGTGCTCACAGATACGCAGTATTTT

V gene: TRBV12-3/TRBV12-4
J gene: TRBJ2-7
D gene: TRBD1
clone size: many
CDR3 protein: CATRDSTYEQYF
CDR3 DNA: TGTGCCACCCGGGACAGTACCTACGAGCAGTACTTC

V gene: TRBV5-1
J gene: TRBJ1-1
D gene: NA
clone size: many
CDR3 protein: CASSPFMNTEAFF
CDR3 DNA: TGCGCCAGCAGCCCGTTCATGAACACTGAAGCTTTCTTT

V gene: TRBV12-3/TRBV12-4
J gene: TRBJ2-3
D gene: NA
clone size: many
CDR3 protein: CASSSHSSSDTQYF
CDR3 DNA: TGTGCCAGCAGCTCGCATAGTAGTTCAGATACGCAGTATTTT

V gene: TRBV21-1
J gene: TRBJ2-7
D gene: NA
clone size: many
CDR3 protein: CASSPAGTSGTSYEQYF
CDR3 DNA: TGTGCCAGCAGCCCTGCGGGGACTAGCGGGACCTCCTACGAGCAGTACTTC

V gene: TRBV7-2
J gene: TRBJ2-7
D gene: TRBD2
clone size: many
CDR3 protein: CASSLLAGGPSEQYF
CDR3 DNA: TGTGCCAGCAGCCTCCTAGCGGGAGGGCCCTCCGAGCAGTACTTC

V gene: TRBV7-7
J gene: TRBJ2-5
D gene: TRBD2
clone size: many
CDR3 protein: CASSAMSGREETQYF
CDR3 DNA: TGTGCCAGCAGCGCCATGAGCGGGAGGGAAGAGACCCAGTACTTC

V gene: TRBV7-9
J gene: TRBJ1-2
D gene: NA
clone size: NA
CDR3 protein: CASSLSWSAQTYGYTF
CDR3 DNA: TGTGCCAGCAGCCTCTCATGGTCAGCACAAACCTATGGCTACACCTTC

V gene: TRBV27
J gene: TRBJ1-6
D gene: NA
clone size: few
CDR3 protein: CASNPPGRSPLHF
CDR3 DNA: TGTGCCAGCAACCCTCCAGGGCGTTCACCCCTCCACTTT

V gene: TRBV5-1
J gene: TRBJ2-7
D gene: TRBD1
clone size: NA
CDR3 protein: CASSLGARGQGSYEQYF
CDR3 DNA: TGCGCCAGCAGCTTGGGGGCCCGGGGACAGGGCTCCTACGAGCAGTACTTC

V gene: TRBV18
J gene: TRBJ1-6
D gene: NA
clone size: NA
CDR3 protein: CASSPIRNNSPLHF
CDR3 DNA: TGTGCCAGCTCACCCATCCGGAATAATTCACCCCTCCACTTT

V gene: TRBV3-1
J gene: TRBJ1-1
D gene: NA
clone size: NA
CDR3 protein: CASSRRDGGLTEAFF
CDR3 DNA: TGTGCCAGCAGCCGCAGGGACGGGGGATTGACTGAAGCTTTCTTT

V gene: TRBV5-1
J gene: TRBJ2-5
D gene: TRBD1
clone size: many
CDR3 protein: CASSRGQGQETQYF
CDR3 DNA: TGTGCCAGCTCACGTGGACAGGGTCAGGAGACCCAGTACTTC

V gene: TRBV19
J gene: TRBJ2-7
D gene: NA
clone size: few
CDR3 protein: CASTPSGPGLGEQYF
CDR3 DNA: TGTGCCAGTACCCCCTCCGGTCCGGGGTTGGGGGAGCAGTACTTC

V gene: TRBV20-1
J gene: TRBJ2-2
D gene: NA
clone size: few
CDR3 protein: CSGGGATGELFF
CDR3 DNA: TGCAGTGGCGGCGGCGCCACCGGGGAGCTGTTTTTT

V gene: TRBV12-3/TRBV12-4
J gene: TRBJ2-7
D gene: TRBD1
clone size: few
CDR3 protein: CASSPDRGWSRYEQYF
CDR3 DNA: TGTGCCAGCAGTCCTGACAGGGGGTGGTCTAGGTACGAGCAGTACTTC

V gene: TRBV20-1
J gene: TRBJ1-1
D gene: NA
clone size: NA
CDR3 protein: CSARRTSGDTFF
CDR3 DNA: TGCAGTGCTAGAAGGACCTCCGGGGATACTTTCTTT

V gene: TRBV10-3
J gene: TRBJ2-5
D gene: TRBD2
clone size: NA
CDR3 protein: CAISDPTSGRLQETQYF
CDR3 DNA: TGTGCCATCAGTGACCCGACGAGCGGGAGACTTCAAGAGACCCAGTACTTC

V gene: TRBV6-2/TRBV6-3
J gene: TRBJ2-5
D gene: NA
clone size: few
CDR3 protein: CASSTASETQYF
CDR3 DNA: TGTGCCAGCTCGACAGCCTCGGAGACCCAGTACTTC

V gene: TRBV7-3
J gene: TRBJ2-1
D gene: TRBD2
clone size: NA
CDR3 protein: CASSTRGLAGGVPYNEQFF
CDR3 DNA: TGTGCCAGCAGCACGCGCGGACTAGCGGGAGGGGTCCCCTACAATGAGCAGTTCTTC

V gene: TRBV29-1
J gene: TRBJ2-4
D gene: NA
clone size: NA
CDR3 protein: CGIMDGKNIQYF
CDR3 DNA: TGCGGCATCATGGACGGGAAAAACATTCAGTACTTC

V gene: TRBV5-1
J gene: TRBJ2-5
D gene: NA
clone size: NA
CDR3 protein: CASSGTGRGETQYF
CDR3 DNA: TGCGCCAGCAGCGGCACAGGGAGGGGAGAGACCCAGTACTTC

V gene: TRBV10-3
J gene: TRBJ2-7
D gene: TRBD1
clone size: many
CDR3 protein: CAIKRGQGVREQYF
CDR3 DNA: TGTGCCATCAAGAGGGGACAGGGAGTTCGCGAGCAGTACTTC

V gene: TRBV5-1
J gene: TRBJ1-4
D gene: NA
clone size: NA
CDR3 protein: CASSPGGTYNEKLFF
CDR3 DNA: TGCGCCAGCAGTCCTGGCGGGACATATAATGAAAAACTGTTTTTT

V gene: TRBV12-3/TRBV12-4
J gene: TRBJ1-5
D gene: NA
clone size: few
CDR3 protein: CASRPSGASGNQPQHF
CDR3 DNA: TGTGCCAGCAGACCCTCAGGGGCGTCGGGCAATCAGCCCCAGCATTTT

V gene: TRBV4-2
J gene: TRBJ1-1
D gene: NA
clone size: NA
CDR3 protein: CASSQEGRDTEAFF
CDR3 DNA: TGTGCCAGCAGCCAAGAGGGGCGGGACACTGAAGCTTTCTTT

V gene: TRBV25-1
J gene: TRBJ2-7
D gene: NA
clone size: few
CDR3 protein: CASSESWESSYEQYF
CDR3 DNA: TGTGCCAGCAGTGAATCATGGGAGAGCTCCTACGAGCAGTACTTC

V gene: TRBV11-2
J gene: TRBJ2-5
D gene: NA
clone size: NA
CDR3 protein: CASSLPGHGWQTQYF
CDR3 DNA: TGTGCCAGCAGCTTGCCTGGGCATGGGTGGCAGACCCAGTACTTC

V gene: TRBV12-3/TRBV12-4
J gene: TRBJ1-2
D gene: NA
clone size: NA
CDR3 protein: CASSSLNGYTF
CDR3 DNA: TGTGCCAGCAGTTCGTTGAATGGCTACACCTTC

V gene: TRBV27
J gene: TRBJ1-1
D gene: NA
clone size: NA
CDR3 protein: CASRRQGMNTEAFF
CDR3 DNA: TGTGCCAGCAGACGACAAGGGATGAACACTGAAGCTTTCTTT

V gene: TRBV6-1
J gene: TRBJ2-1
D gene: NA
clone size: few
CDR3 protein: CASIASSSYNEQFF
CDR3 DNA: TGTGCCAGCATTGCCTCAAGCTCCTACAATGAGCAGTTCTTC

V gene: TRBV5-1
J gene: TRBJ2-7
D gene: TRBD2
clone size: few
CDR3 protein: CASSLDLNSGYPTYEQYF
CDR3 DNA: TGCGCCAGCAGCTTGGACCTGAATAGCGGGTACCCTACCTACGAGCAGTACTTC

V gene: TRBV27
J gene: TRBJ2-7
D gene: TRBD1
clone size: NA
CDR3 protein: CASNPPGQTYEQYF
CDR3 DNA: TGTGCCAGCAACCCTCCGGGACAGACCTACGAGCAGTACTTC

V gene: TRBV15
J gene: TRBJ2-7
D gene: NA
clone size: few
CDR3 protein: CATSRGPPNLGREQYF
CDR3 DNA: TGTGCCACCAGCAGAGGCCCTCCCAACCTGGGGCGCGAGCAGTACTTC

V gene: TRBV10-3
J gene: TRBJ1-1
D gene: NA
clone size: NA
CDR3 protein: CAIREEGTANTEAFF
CDR3 DNA: TGTGCCATCAGAGAAGAGGGGACGGCGAACACTGAAGCTTTCTTT